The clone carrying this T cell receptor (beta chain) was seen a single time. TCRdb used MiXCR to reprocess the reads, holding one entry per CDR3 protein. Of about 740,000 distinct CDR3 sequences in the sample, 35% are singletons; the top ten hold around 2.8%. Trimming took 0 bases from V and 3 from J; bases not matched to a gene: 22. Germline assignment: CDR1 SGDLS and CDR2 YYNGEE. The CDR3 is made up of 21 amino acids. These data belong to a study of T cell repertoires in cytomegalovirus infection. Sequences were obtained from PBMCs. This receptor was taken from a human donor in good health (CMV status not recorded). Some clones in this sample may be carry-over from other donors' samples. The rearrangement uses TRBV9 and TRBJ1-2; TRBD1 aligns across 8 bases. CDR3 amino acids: CASSVGMETGDTPPNDYGYTF. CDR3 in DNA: TGTGCCAGCAGCGTAGGAATGGAGACAGGGGACACCCCCCCGAATGACTATGGCTACACCTTC.